A selection of T cell receptor beta chains follows, all from one sample in a study of identical twins. MiXCR, run by TCRdb on the 5' RACE reads, gives a single entry per CDR3 protein. The sample shows around 480,000 distinct CDR3 sequences, over 11% of them seen only once. These data also formed part of another study, on yellow fever vaccine responses in identical twins.

Sequencing was done on a sample of CD4+ T cells sorted from blood. The receptor set was obtained from a woman under 30 in good health. CDR3s include the opening cysteine and the closing phenylalanine or tryptophan. The order of the fields is D gene, V gene, clone size, J gene, CDR3 DNA, CDR3 protein. D genes are given only for firm matches. Not all rows give a size; the values are once, few, many and, for expanded clones, a class.

.	TRBV30	.	TRBJ2-1	TGTGCCTGGAGTGCCCTCTTCTCCTACAATGAGCAGTTCTTC	CAWSALFSYNEQFF
.	TRBV20-1	.	TRBJ2-5	TGCAGTGCTATCCATACAGGGAGAGAGACCCAGTACTTC	CSAIHTGRETQYF
TRBD1	TRBV27	.	TRBJ1-6	TGTGCCAGCAGTTTATCTTCCTGGACAGGGCTGAATTCACCCCTCCACTTT	CASSLSSWTGLNSPLHF
.	TRBV11-1	.	TRBJ2-6	TGTGCCAGCAGCTCCAGACAGGGACTTAACTCTGGGGCCAACGTCCTGACTTTC	CASSSRQGLNSGANVLTF
TRBD2	TRBV12-3/TRBV12-4	many	TRBJ2-5	TGTGCCAGCAAAGCGGGGGGAGGAGAGACCCAGTACTTC	CASKAGGGETQYF
.	TRBV18	.	TRBJ2-7	TGTGCCAGCTCACGGGACTCGGAGGACGAGCAGTACTTC	CASSRDSEDEQYF
.	TRBV27	few	TRBJ2-5	TGTGCCAGCAGTTGGAGCGGGCCTGAAGAGACCCAGTACTTC	CASSWSGPEETQYF
TRBD2	TRBV6-2/TRBV6-3	few	TRBJ2-2	TGTGCCAGCAGTTACGCCGCCTCTCGCGGGGGGCCAATCACCGGGGAGCTGTTTTTT	CASSYAASRGGPITGELFF
TRBD2	TRBV6-4	.	TRBJ2-2	TGTGCCAGCAGTGAATCGAGCGGGGGCCTAGGCGGGGAGCTGTTTTTT	CASSESSGGLGGELFF
.	TRBV11-2	few	TRBJ1-1	TGTGCCAGCAGCTTAGGAGAACGGAAAGCTTTCTTT	CASSLGERKAFF
.	TRBV20-1	few	TRBJ1-2	TGCAGTGCTAGACCATCCGAGAACTATGGCTACACCTTC	CSARPSENYGYTF
.	TRBV6-1	few	TRBJ1-3	TGTGCCAGCAGCCAAGACATACCCGGGTCCTCTGGAAACACCATATATTTT	CASSQDIPGSSGNTIYF
TRBD1	TRBV12-3/TRBV12-4	few	TRBJ2-2	TGTGCCAGCAGTGGGACAGACTACACCGGGGAGCTGTTTTTT	CASSGTDYTGELFF
TRBD2	TRBV6-1	many	TRBJ2-1	TGTGCCACCGTCGGGGGGGGGAGCTACAATGAGCAGTTCTTC	CATVGGGSYNEQFF
TRBD2	TRBV15	.	TRBJ2-7	TGTGCCACCAGCAGAGACAGCGGGAGCTCCTACGAGCAGTACTTC	CATSRDSGSSYEQYF
.	TRBV14	once	TRBJ2-6	TGTGCCAGCAGCCAAGACAACAGCCTCTCTGGGGCCAACGTCCTGACTTTC	CASSQDNSLSGANVLTF
.	TRBV4-3	many	TRBJ1-6	TGCGCCAGCAGCGGGCTAGGCTCACCCCTCCACTTT	CASSGLGSPLHF
TRBD1	TRBV5-1	many	TRBJ2-2	TGCGCCAGCAGCCACAGGACAGGGGACGGGTCCGGGGAGCTGTTTTTT	CASSHRTGDGSGELFF
TRBD2	TRBV12-3/TRBV12-4	many	TRBJ2-1	TGTGCCAGCAGTTTACGGCGGGGGGCGTACTACAATGAGCAGTTCTTC	CASSLRRGAYYNEQFF
TRBD2	TRBV10-3	.	TRBJ2-1	TGTGCCATCAGCGTGGTGCAATTTCCAGGAGCGGGGGCCCTGACCTACAATGAGCAGTTCTTC	CAISVVQFPGAGALTYNEQFF
TRBD2	TRBV7-9	.	TRBJ2-3	TGTGCCAGCAGCCGTCTAGCGGGAGTGGGCACAGATACGCAGTATTTT	CASSRLAGVGTDTQYF
.	TRBV7-2	.	TRBJ1-2	TGTGCCAGAAGCCGCGCGGGGGACAAATATGGCTACACCTTC	CARSRAGDKYGYTF
.	TRBV11-1	.	TRBJ2-1	TGTGCCAGCAGCCTTACCAGAGGGGTACCACATGATCAACTCGGTGAGCAGTTCTTC	CASSLTRGVPHDQLGEQFF
TRBD2	TRBV4-1	few	TRBJ2-1	TGCGCCAGCAGCTGGTCCCAGACTAGCGGGGATTACAATGAGCAGTTCTTC	CASSWSQTSGDYNEQFF
TRBD1	TRBV5-1	.	TRBJ2-5	TGCGCCAGCAGCACCGACAGGGGAAAGACCCAGTACTTC	CASSTDRGKTQYF
.	TRBV3-1	.	TRBJ2-1	TGTGCCAGCACCCCAAGTGGAGGATTTGGTGGCAATGAGCAGTTCTTC	CASTPSGGFGGNEQFF
TRBD1	TRBV5-1	.	TRBJ2-3	TGCGCCAGCAGCTTGGGAGACAGGGTTAGCACAGATACGCAGTATTTT	CASSLGDRVSTDTQYF
.	TRBV19	.	TRBJ2-7	TGTGCCAGTAGTATCTCAGGGTTTCTCTCCTACGAGCAGTACTTC	CASSISGFLSYEQYF
.	TRBV7-2	.	TRBJ2-5	TGTGCCAGCAGCTTAGTTACAGGGTGGGGGCAAGAGACCCAGTACTTC	CASSLVTGWGQETQYF
TRBD1	TRBV20-1	.	TRBJ1-6	TGCAGTGCCGATGGGACAGGCATAAATTCACCCCTCCACTTT	CSADGTGINSPLHF
.	TRBV10-3	.	TRBJ2-4	TGTGCCATCAGTGATCGGGCAGGGGAGGCCAAAAACATTCAGTACTTC	CAISDRAGEAKNIQYF
.	TRBV7-2	.	TRBJ1-1	TGTGCCAGCAGCTTAGGCGTCGGGGCTTTCTTT	CASSLGVGAFF
TRBD1	TRBV7-7	few	TRBJ1-1	TGTGCTAGCAGCTTAGACAGGGGCTCTGAAGCTTTCTTT	CASSLDRGSEAFF
.	TRBV2	few	TRBJ2-3	TGTGCCAGCACCGGCAGGGTCAGGCGCACAGATACGCAGTATTTT	CASTGRVRRTDTQYF
TRBD1	TRBV7-8	many	TRBJ1-2	TGTGCCAGCAGCTTAGTGGACAGGGGGCCTGGCTACACCTTC	CASSLVDRGPGYTF
.	TRBV6-4	.	TRBJ2-1	TGTGCCAGCAGCCCGGGACTTTCGCCCTCCAATGAGCAGTTCTTC	CASSPGLSPSNEQFF
.	TRBV6-2/TRBV6-3	few	TRBJ2-1	TGTGCCAGCAGTTACTCGCCGGGGGTACCTAGGAATGAGCAGTTCTTC	CASSYSPGVPRNEQFF
TRBD2	TRBV10-2	.	TRBJ2-1	TGCGCCAGCAGGGTTACTAGCGGGAGTAGGTATGAGCAGTTCTTC	CASRVTSGSRYEQFF
.	TRBV28	.	TRBJ2-4	TGTGCCAGCAGCTCGGACCCCCCAGTCATTCAGTACTTC	CASSSDPPVIQYF
TRBD1	TRBV28	few	TRBJ2-5	TGTGCCAGCAGACGGGGACAGGGGGAGACCCAGTATTTC	CASRRGQGETQYF
.	TRBV6-4	many	TRBJ1-1	TGTGCCAGCAGTGTTTCAGGGATCACTGAAGCTTTCTTT	CASSVSGITEAFF
TRBD2	TRBV28	few	TRBJ2-3	TGTGCCAGCAGTTCTAGCGGAATAAGCACAGATACGCAGTATTTT	CASSSSGISTDTQYF
.	TRBV6-1	.	TRBJ2-5	TGTGCCAGCAGTCGACTTGCGGGGTACGAGACCCAGTACTTC	CASSRLAGYETQYF
TRBD1	TRBV7-9	many	TRBJ2-5	TGTGCCAGCAGCTTAGGTGGGACAGCTCAAGAGACCCAGTACTTC	CASSLGGTAQETQYF
.	TRBV30	.	TRBJ2-7	TGTGCCTGGAGTGTAAATTCAGGGTACGAGCAGTACTTC	CAWSVNSGYEQYF
.	TRBV12-3/TRBV12-4	.	TRBJ2-3	TGTGCCAGCAGTTTAGGACGGGGGAAGGGAGATACGCAGTATTTT	CASSLGRGKGDTQYF
.	TRBV20-1	.	TRBJ2-1	TGCAGTGCCTCCAGCAAGCGAAATTCCTACAATGAGCAGTTCTTC	CSASSKRNSYNEQFF
.	TRBV12-3/TRBV12-4	few	TRBJ2-7	TGTGCCAGCAGTGAAGCAATTCAGCAGTACTTC	CASSEAIQQYF
TRBD1	TRBV10-3	.	TRBJ2-5	TGTGCCATCAGTCCGGACAGGGGAGAGACCCAGTACTTC	CAISPDRGETQYF
TRBD1	TRBV29-1	few	TRBJ2-7	TGCAGCGTGGGACAGGTTAACTACGAGCAGTACTTC	CSVGQVNYEQYF